These 6 T cell receptor beta chains share one sample of origin, sequenced in a study of CD8+CD57+ T cells in acquired aplastic anemia. Investigators profiled TCR beta VDJ and CDR3 from genomic DNA template. TCRdb fed the reads into MiXCR, producing one record per CDR3 protein. This sample carries over 150,000 distinct CDR3 sequences, roughly 47% of them seen once, and the ten largest clones take 0.8% to 1.1%. Specimen: sorted CD4+, CD8+, or CD8+CD57+ T cells (not recorded which) from PBMCs. The receptors derive from a human donor in good health.

This clonotype was picked up many times. This chain connects TRBV9 to TRBJ1-2; D uncertain. V was pared by 0 bases and J by 6 bases, with 9 bases between. This CDR3 is built from 13 residues. Germline CDR1 reads SGDLS; CDR2 reads YYNGEE. As DNA, the CDR3 is TGTGCCAGCAGCGTAGATAGCATGGATGGCTACACCTTC. This codes for CASSVDSMDGYTF.

This clonotype was found many times. The chain employs TRBV11-2 and TRBJ2-3, with 11 bases identical to TRBD2. The length of the CDR3 is 16 residues. Germline-derived CDR1 and CDR2 are SGHAT and FQNNGV. V lost 6 bases and J lost 6; bases outside the gene matches: 11. For the CDR3, the DNA is TGTGCCAGCAGTTCCGGGACTAGCGGAGGGGGGGATACGCAGTATTTT. Amino acid sequence: CASSSGTSGGGDTQYF.

This clonotype showed up many times. J is TRBJ2-3 and V is TRBV7-8; tentative D call: TRBD2 (6 bases). The V and J ends lost 0 bases and 2 bases respectively, with 9 bases between them. Germline CDR1 SGHVS, CDR2 FQNEAQ. The CDR3 spans 15 residues. The CDR3 DNA sequence: TGTGCCAGCAGCTTAGCGCTAGCGCTCACAGATACGCAGTATTTT. Translated: CASSLALALTDTQYF.

This clonotype was counted ten times or more. J is TRBJ2-7 and V is TRBV3-1; TRBD2 agrees at 9 bases. The V gene's germline CDR1 is LGHDT and CDR2 YNNKEL (reference sequence). CDR3 length equals 15 residues. Unmatched junction bases numbered 5, after V lost 3 bases and J lost 2 bases. The CDR3 region is CASSQTSGSAYEQYF. The CDR3 DNA reads as TGTGCCAGCAGCCAGACTAGCGGCAGCGCCTACGAGCAGTACTTC.

This chain joins TRBV28 and TRBJ1-2; a possible D gene is TRBD1 (5 bases). The CDR3 spans 14 residues. Germline lookup yields CDR1 MDHEN and CDR2 SYDVKM. V was cut by 7 bases and J by 0 bases, with 12 bases left in between. The CDR3: CASTWLGPNYGYTF. The CDR3, as DNA: TGTGCCAGCACTTGGCTGGGACCTAACTATGGCTACACCTTC.

This clonotype was counted many times. V and J are TRBV20-1 and TRBJ2-7, with TRBD2 matching 9 bases. Germline CDR1 is DFQATT and CDR2 is SNEGSKA (reference sequence). The CDR3 spans 12 residues. This CDR3 reads CSQAGGLYEQYF. CDR3 coding DNA: TGCAGCCAAGCGGGAGGCCTTTACGAGCAGTACTTC.